These 15 T cell receptor beta chains came from one sample sequenced in a study of CD8+ T cells in alopecia areata. Reverse transcribed after extraction, RNA yielded cDNA as the sequencing template. Profiled with immunoSEQ multiplex PCR; TCRdb holds only in-frame clones, not every one. The table lists over 100,000 clones, with no singletons. The specimen was lesional skin. These receptors came from a C3H/HeJ mouse with alopecia areata. For this mouse line, the MHC haplotype is H2-k.

This clone was detected only a few times. Any gene name here is a mouse gene name. The read stops 4 residues short of the end of the CDR3; the missing end is completed from the germline J gene. The rearrangement links TRBV13-3 to TRBJ1-4; D is possibly TRBD1 (5 bases). V was cut by 0 bases and J by 3 bases, with 12 bases left in between. Germline values: CDR1 NNHDY, CDR2 SYVADS. CDR3 length: 16 residues. The CDR3 sequence is CASSDATQGANERLFF. The sequenced part of the CDR3 DNA is TGTGCCAGCAGTGATGCGACTCAGGGCGCCAACGAA.

This clone was counted between two and nine times. Any gene name here is a mouse gene name. The CDR3 goes on 4 residues after the read ends, and that part is filled in from the germline J gene. The chain carries TRBV1 and TRBJ2-1; 8 positions match TRBD2. The CDR3 covers 14 residues. Germline CDR1 is NSQYPW and CDR2 is LRSPGD (reference sequence). The J segment lost 6 bases and the V segment lost 4 bases, leaving 5 bases of the junction unmatched. The sequenced part of the CDR3 DNA is TGCACCTGCAGTGAGGGACTGGTCTTTGCT. Amino acids: CTCSEGLVFA. The whole CDR3 sequence is CTCSEGLVFAEQFF. Full variable domain (rest looked up from reference TRBV1 and TRBJ2-1): VTLLEQNPRWRLVPRGQAVNLRCILKNSQYPWMSWYQQDLQKQLQWLFTLRSPGDKEVKSLPGADYLATRVTDTELRLQVANMSQGRTLYCTCSEGLVFAEQFFGPGTRLTVL.

This clone was observed a handful of times. Mouse germline and gene names are used. The CDR3 goes on 4 residues after the read ends, and that part is filled in from the germline J gene. This chain joins TRBV13-3 and TRBJ2-2; possible D gene TRBD1, 6 bases. CDR1 and CDR2 (germline): NNHDY, SYVADS. Trimming pared 5 bases from V and 3 bases from J, leaving 8 bases between. This CDR3 comprises 13 residues. The CDR3 DNA, read in part, is TGTGCCAGCAGCAGGGGTGACACCGGG. This sequence encodes CASSRGDTG. Given in full, the CDR3 is CASSRGDTGQLYF.

This clone showed up just a few times. Gene and germline names: mouse. The CDR3 end lies 4 residues beyond the end of the read and is filled in from the germline J gene. This chain uses TRBV2 with TRBJ2-4; D gene unclear. Per the germline V gene, CDR1 is LGHNA and CDR2 is YSYQKL. V lost 0 bases and J lost 0, with 7 bases in between. The CDR3 length is 15 residues. CDR3 DNA (partial): TGTGCCAGCAGCCAAGACTGGCCTAGTCAAAAC. The encoded protein is CASSQDWPSQN. The CDR3 reads in full as CASSQDWPSQNTLYF.

The sample holds a few counts of this clone. Gene labels here are mouse ones. The read terminates 4 residues ahead of where the CDR3 ends, so the germline J gene completes it. The V and J genes are TRBV19 and TRBJ1-4, with D perhaps matching TRBD1 (5 bases). Trimming pared 5 bases from V and 1 base from J, leaving 15 bases between. The germline CDR1 and CDR2 sequences are FNHDT and SITEND (reference sequence). This CDR3 has 16 residues. The covered CDR3 bases are TGTGCCAGCAGCCATCAGGGAGAGAGTTCCAACGAA. Protein sequence: CASSHQGESSNE. From start to end, the CDR3 is CASSHQGESSNERLFF.

This clone was counted only a few times. A single base separates this from a much larger clone, so it may be a read error. The genes and germline here are from mouse. The DNA ends 4 residues before the CDR3 does, and the rest of the CDR3 is filled in from the germline J gene. The sample contains more than one DNA sequence encoding this CDR3. This chain links TRBV13-1 with TRBJ2-3, with 9 nucleotides matching TRBD1. V was pared by 0 bases and J by 0 bases, with 2 bases of the junction left unmatched. This CDR3 has 16 residues. The germline gives CDR1 NSHNY, CDR2 SYGAGN. CDR3 in amino acids: CASSDAGQGSAETLYF. Incomplete CDR3 DNA: TGTGCCAGCAGTGATGCGGGACAGGGTAGTGCAGAA.

This clone came up a few times. Gene names and germline match the mouse. The CDR3 end falls 4 residues outside the read, so it is completed with the germline J gene. The chain combines TRBV13-1 with TRBJ1-4, with 9 bases fitting TRBD1. The J segment lost 3 bases and the V segment lost 2 bases, leaving 5 bases of the junction unmatched. The CDR3 covers 16 residues. Germline CDR1 reads NSHNY; CDR2 reads SYGAGN. The sequenced part of the CDR3 DNA is TGTGCCAGCAGTGAACAGGGGGCGGGAGCCAACGAA. Protein product: CASSEQGAGANE. Given in full, the CDR3 is CASSEQGAGANERLFF. The full variable domain, its missing parts supplied by reference TRBV13-1 and TRBJ1-4, is EAAVTQSPRNKVTVTGGNVTLSCRQTNSHNYMYWYRQDTGHGLRLIHYSYGAGNLRIGDVPDGYKATRTTQEDFFLLLELASPSQTSLYFCASSEQGAGANERLFFGHGTKLSVL.

This clone turned up a few times. Mouse germline and gene names are used. The DNA ends 4 residues before the CDR3 does, and the rest of the CDR3 is filled in from the germline J gene. The chain employs TRBV19 and TRBJ1-4; the match to TRBD1 covers 7 bases. V shed 4 bases, J shed 1 base, and the junction held 4 bases outside the gene matches. Germline V gene data show CDR1 as FNHDT and CDR2 as SITEND (reference sequence). The CDR3 is made up of 15 amino acids. The CDR3 loop reads CASSHAGGSNERLFF. The CDR3 DNA, read in part, is TGTGCCAGCAGTCATGCAGGGGGTTCCAACGAA.

This clone has ten or more counts. Gene labels here are mouse ones. Read sequence stops 4 residues before the CDR3 end, and the germline J gene provides the missing end. This chain joins TRBV13-3 and TRBJ2-5; 10 bases fit TRBD2. This CDR3 has 15 amino acids. Germline-derived CDR1 and CDR2 are NNHDY and SYVADS. After removal of 4 bases from V and 2 bases from J, the junction contained 4 bases not matched to a gene. Partial CDR3 DNA: TGTGCCAGCAGTCTGGACTGGGGGATCCAAGAC. Protein: CASSLDWGIQD. The CDR3, in full, reads CASSLDWGIQDTQYF.

This clone was counted a few times. All gene names here are mouse names. The read ends 4 residues shy of where the CDR3 ends; the end is completed using the germline J gene. The V gene is TRBV13-3, the J gene TRBJ2-3; TRBD2 matches 11 bases. CDR3 length: 18 residues. Germline-derived CDR1 and CDR2 are NNHDY and SYVADS. The junction had 8 bases not matched to a gene; V was cut back by 2 bases and J by 0 bases. The sequenced part of the CDR3 DNA is TGTGCCAGCAGTGACACCGGGACTGGGGGAACTAGTGCAGAA. Its translation: CASSDTGTGGTSAE. The entire CDR3 sequence reads CASSDTGTGGTSAETLYF.

Points on this clone: The genes and germline here are from mouse. Read coverage stops 4 residues before the CDR3 terminus; the germline J gene supplies the remainder. The rearrangement joins TRBV1 to TRBJ2-4, with TRBD1 identical over 8 bases. CDR1 NSQYPW and CDR2 LRSPGD come from the germline V gene (reference sequence). The CDR3 has 14 amino acids. V was clipped by 4 bases and J by 2 bases; unmatched bases: 2. The CDR3 is CTCSGQGAQNTLYF. The CDR3 DNA, read in part, is TGCACCTGCAGTGGTCAGGGGGCTCAAAAC.

Turning to this clone: Here the gene names and germline are mouse. The read finishes 4 residues shy of the CDR3 end, and the germline J gene is used to complete it. The chain employs TRBV13-3 and TRBJ1-1; 8 bases agree with TRBD1. This CDR3 has 13 amino acids. The J segment lost 1 base and the V segment lost 6 bases, leaving 2 bases of the junction unmatched. CDR1 and CDR2 from the germline V gene are NNHDY and SYVADS. CDR3 protein: CASNRGGNTEVFF. The DNA read from the CDR3 is TGTGCCAGCAACAGGGGGGGGAACACA.

This clone was detected ten times or more. The genes are named according to mouse. Coverage ceases 4 residues before the CDR3 finishes, and the germline J gene fills in the end. V usage is TRBV13-3 and J usage is TRBJ2-7; TRBD2 aligns across 7 bases. With V trimmed by 2 bases and J by 0 bases, 2 bases remained unmatched. Germline-derived CDR1 and CDR2 are NNHDY and SYVADS. CDR3 length: 14 residues. The CDR3 is CASSELGPSYEQYF. CDR3 bases read: TGTGCCAGCAGTGAACTGGGGCCCTCCTAT.

Regarding this clone: Germline and genes: mouse. The read is 4 residues too short to cover the CDR3 end, so that end is filled in from the germline J gene. The chain carries TRBV13-2 and TRBJ2-7, with D tentatively TRBD1 (6 bases). CDR3 size: 13 residues. The germline gives CDR1 NNHNN, CDR2 SYGAGS (reference sequence). CDR3 DNA (partial): TGTGCCAGCGGTGCCAGGGACAAATAT. Amino acids: CASGARDKY. The CDR3, in full, reads CASGARDKYEQYF.

As for this clone: Genes and germline come from the mouse. CDR3 bases read: TGTGCCAGCAGCCGGGACAACAACGAA. Its protein is CASSRDNNE. The whole CDR3 protein reads CASSRDNNERLFF. The chain links TRBV13-1 to TRBJ1-4; weak D call: TRBD1 (6 bases). The read finishes 4 residues shy of the CDR3 end, and the germline J gene is used to complete it. CDR1 is NSHNY, CDR2 SYGAGN, per germline. The CDR3 contains 13 residues. V was cut by 5 bases and J by 4 bases, with 9 bases left in between.